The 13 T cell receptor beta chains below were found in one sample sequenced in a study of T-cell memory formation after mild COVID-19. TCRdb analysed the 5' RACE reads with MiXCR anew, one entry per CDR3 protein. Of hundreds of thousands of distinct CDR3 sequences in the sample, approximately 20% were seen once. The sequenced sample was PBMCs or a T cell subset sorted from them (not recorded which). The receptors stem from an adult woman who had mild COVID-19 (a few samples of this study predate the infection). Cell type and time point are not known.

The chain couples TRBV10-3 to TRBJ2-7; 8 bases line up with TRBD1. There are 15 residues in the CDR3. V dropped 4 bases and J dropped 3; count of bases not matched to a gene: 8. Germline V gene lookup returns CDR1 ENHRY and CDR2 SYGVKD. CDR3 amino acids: CAISGSGQAFYEQYF. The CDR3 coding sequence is TGTGCCATCAGTGGGTCGGGACAGGCGTTCTACGAGCAGTACTTC.

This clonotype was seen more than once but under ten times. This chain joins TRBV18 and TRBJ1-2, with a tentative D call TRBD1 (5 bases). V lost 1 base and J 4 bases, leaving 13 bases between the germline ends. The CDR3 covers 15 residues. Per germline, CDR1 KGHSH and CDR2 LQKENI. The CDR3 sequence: CASSPRYDSPYGYTF. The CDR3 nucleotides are TGTGCCAGCTCACCACGGTACGACAGCCCCTATGGCTACACCTTC.

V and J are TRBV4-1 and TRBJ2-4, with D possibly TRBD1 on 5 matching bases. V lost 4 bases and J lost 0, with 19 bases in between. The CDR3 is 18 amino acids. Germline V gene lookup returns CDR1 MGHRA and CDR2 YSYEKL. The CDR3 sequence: CASSPAGSPPRAKNIQYF. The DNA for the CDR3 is TGCGCCAGCAGCCCCGCAGGGTCTCCGCCTCGAGCCAAAAACATTCAGTACTTC.

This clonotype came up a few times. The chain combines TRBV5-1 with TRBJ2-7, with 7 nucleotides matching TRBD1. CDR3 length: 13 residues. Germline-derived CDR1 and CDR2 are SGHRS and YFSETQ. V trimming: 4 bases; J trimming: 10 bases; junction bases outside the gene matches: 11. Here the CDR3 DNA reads TGCGCCAGCAGCCTGGGGACAGAACAGCCACAGTACTTC. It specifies CASSLGTEQPQYF.

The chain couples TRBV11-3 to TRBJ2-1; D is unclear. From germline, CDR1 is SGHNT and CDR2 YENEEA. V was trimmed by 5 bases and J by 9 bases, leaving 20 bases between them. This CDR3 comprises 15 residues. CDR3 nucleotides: TGTGCCAGCAGCCCCGGGCCGGCACGTAGTGGTGAGCAGTTCTTC. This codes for CASSPGPARSGEQFF.

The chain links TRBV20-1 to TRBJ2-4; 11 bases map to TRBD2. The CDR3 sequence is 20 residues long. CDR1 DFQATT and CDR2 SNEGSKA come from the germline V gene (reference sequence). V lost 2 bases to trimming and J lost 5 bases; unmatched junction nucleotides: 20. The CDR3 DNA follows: TGCAGTGCTAGACCTTTTAGCGGGAGGGCCGGATCAAGGTTGCAAAACATTCAGTACTTC. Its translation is CSARPFSGRAGSRLQNIQYF.

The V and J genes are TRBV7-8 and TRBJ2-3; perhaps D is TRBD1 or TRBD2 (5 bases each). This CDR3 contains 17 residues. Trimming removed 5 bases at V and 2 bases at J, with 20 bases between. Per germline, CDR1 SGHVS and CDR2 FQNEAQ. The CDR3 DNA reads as TGTGCCAGCAGCCCCCCCCGGATAGGGACCTACACAGATACGCAGTATTTT. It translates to CASSPPRIGTYTDTQYF.

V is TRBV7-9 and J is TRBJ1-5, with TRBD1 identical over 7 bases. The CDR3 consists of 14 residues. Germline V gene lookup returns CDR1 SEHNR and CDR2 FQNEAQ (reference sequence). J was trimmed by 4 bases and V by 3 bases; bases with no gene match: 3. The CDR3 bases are TGTGCCAGCAGCTTTGGACAGGAGAATCAGCCCCAGCATTTT. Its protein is CASSFGQENQPQHF.

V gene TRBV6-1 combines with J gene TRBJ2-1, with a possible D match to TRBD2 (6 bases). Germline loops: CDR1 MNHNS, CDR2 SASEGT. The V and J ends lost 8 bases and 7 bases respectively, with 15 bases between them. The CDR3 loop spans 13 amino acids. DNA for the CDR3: TGTGCCAGCGGGGGGACTTTTCGGAATGAGCAGTTCTTC. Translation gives CASGGTFRNEQFF.

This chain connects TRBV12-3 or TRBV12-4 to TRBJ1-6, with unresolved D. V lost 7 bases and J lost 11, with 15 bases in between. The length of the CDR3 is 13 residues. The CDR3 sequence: CASTFWGAAPLHF. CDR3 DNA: TGTGCCAGCACTTTCTGGGGAGCCGCACCCCTCCACTTT.

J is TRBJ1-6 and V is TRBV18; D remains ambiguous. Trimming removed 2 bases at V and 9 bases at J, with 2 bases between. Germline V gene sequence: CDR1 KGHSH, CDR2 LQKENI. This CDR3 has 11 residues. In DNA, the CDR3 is TGTGCCAGCTCACCAGGTTCACCCCTCCACTTT. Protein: CASSPGSPLHF. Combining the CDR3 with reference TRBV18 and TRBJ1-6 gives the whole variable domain NAGVMQNPRHLVRRRGQEARLRCSPMKGHSHVYWYRQLPEEGLKFMVYLQKENIIDESGMPKERFSAEFPKEGPSILRIQQVVRGDSAAYFCASSPGSPLHFGNGTRLTVT.

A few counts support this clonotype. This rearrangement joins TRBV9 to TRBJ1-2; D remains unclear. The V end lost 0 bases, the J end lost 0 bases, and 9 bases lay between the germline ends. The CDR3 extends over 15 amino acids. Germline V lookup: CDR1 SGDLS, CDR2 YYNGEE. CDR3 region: CASSVDLTANYGYTF. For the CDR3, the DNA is TGTGCCAGCAGCGTAGATTTAACAGCTAACTATGGCTACACCTTC. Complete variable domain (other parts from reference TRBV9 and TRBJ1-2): DSGVTQTPKHLITATGQRVTLRCSPRSGDLSVYWYQQSLDQGLQFLIQYYNGEERAKGNILERFSAQQFPDLHSELNLSSLELGDSALYFCASSVDLTANYGYTFGSGTRLTVV.

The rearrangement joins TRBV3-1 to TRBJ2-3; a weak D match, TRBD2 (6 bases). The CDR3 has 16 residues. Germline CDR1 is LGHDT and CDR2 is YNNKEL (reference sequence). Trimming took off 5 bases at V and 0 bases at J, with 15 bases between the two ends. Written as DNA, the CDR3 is TGTGCCAGCAGCTACGTAACGGGACTTAGCACAGATACGCAGTATTTT. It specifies CASSYVTGLSTDTQYF.